Following are 3 T cell receptor beta chains from one sample sequenced in a study of breast tumors, draining lymph nodes, adjacent tissues. Breast cancer patients provided tissue from their axillary draining lymph nodes. MiXCR, run by TCRdb on the multiplex PCR reads, gives a single entry per CDR3 protein. The sample lists approximately 210,000 distinct CDR3 sequences, about a third seen once, with more than 1.3% in the top ten. The specimen sequenced was axillary lymph node tissue. The source is a female donor with breast cancer. Some clones in this sample may be carry-over from other donors' samples.

Comments on this clonotype: This clone may be a read error of a much larger clone one base away. The chain employs TRBV7-2 and TRBJ1-5; D is ambiguous. In germline, CDR1 is SGHTA, CDR2 FQGNSA. V was cut by 3 bases and J by 5 bases, with 5 bases left in between. This CDR3 comprises 12 residues. CDR3 residues: CASSFGHQPQHF. CDR3 DNA: TGTGCCAGCAGCTTTGGCCATCAGCCCCAGCATTTT.

A note on this clonotype: A much larger clone differs by one base, so this may be a read error. J is TRBJ2-7 and V is TRBV18; 7 bases are shared with TRBD1. This CDR3 has 15 amino acids. Germline loops: CDR1 KGHSH, CDR2 LQKENI. DNA of the CDR3: TGTGCCAGCTCCTTCAGACAGGGTGGATCCTACGGGCAGTACTTC. Amino acid sequence: CASSFRQGGSYGQYF.

This clonotype was detected many times. J is TRBJ2-2 and V is TRBV30; 12 bases are a match to TRBD2. V dropped 1 base and J dropped 7; count of bases not matched to a gene: 7. The germline V gene encodes CDR1 GTSNPN and CDR2 SVGIG (reference sequence). The CDR3 is 16 residues long. The CDR3 nucleotides read TGTGCCTGGAGTGAAGCTAGCGGGAGGGTAGTCGGGGAGCTGTTTTTT. Encoded protein: CAWSEASGRVVGELFF.